The clone carrying this TCR beta chain was detected a few times. Libraries were prepared by immunoSEQ multiplex PCR; TCRdb keeps only in-frame clonotypes and omits some of them. The sample carries approximately 350,000 clones, 65% to 90% recorded once. Trimming removed 6 bases at V and 5 bases at J, with 7 bases between. This CDR3 has 10 residues. Per the germline V gene, CDR1 is GTSNPN and CDR2 is SVGIG (reference sequence). While infection was still active, Seattle patients were enrolled and then followed longitudinally. The sample is drawn from a study of blood T cell repertoires in COVID-19. Study in general: The cDNA or gDNA used as material had been derived from T cells, B-cell-depleted T cells, or PBMCs.

Sequencing used peripheral blood. The chain has TRBV30 and TRBJ1-2; D is ambiguous. The sequence derives from a woman aged 60-75 years with COVID-19, enrolled during active disease. CDR3 region: CACRLYGYTF. Here the CDR3 DNA reads TGTGCCTGTAGACTGTATGGCTACACCTTC.